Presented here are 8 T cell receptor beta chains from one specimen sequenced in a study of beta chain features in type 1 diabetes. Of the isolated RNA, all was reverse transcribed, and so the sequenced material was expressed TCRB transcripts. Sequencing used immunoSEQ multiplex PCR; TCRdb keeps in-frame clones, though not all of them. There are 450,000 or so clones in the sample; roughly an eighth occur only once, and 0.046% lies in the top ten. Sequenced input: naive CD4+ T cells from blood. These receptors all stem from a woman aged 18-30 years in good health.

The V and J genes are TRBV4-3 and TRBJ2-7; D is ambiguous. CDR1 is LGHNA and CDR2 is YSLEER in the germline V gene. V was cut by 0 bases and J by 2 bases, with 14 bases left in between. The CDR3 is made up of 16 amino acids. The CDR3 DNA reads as TGCGCCAGCAGCCAAGACGGACGAGCCGGAACCTACGAGCAGTACTTC. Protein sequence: CASSQDGRAGTYEQYF.

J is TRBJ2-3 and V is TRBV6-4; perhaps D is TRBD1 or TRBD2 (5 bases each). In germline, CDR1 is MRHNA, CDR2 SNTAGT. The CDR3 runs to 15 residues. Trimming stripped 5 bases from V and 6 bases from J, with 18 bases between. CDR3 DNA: TGTGCCAGCAGTAGCCTTGGGGCAGGGACCGATACGCAGTATTTT. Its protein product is CASSSLGAGTDTQYF.

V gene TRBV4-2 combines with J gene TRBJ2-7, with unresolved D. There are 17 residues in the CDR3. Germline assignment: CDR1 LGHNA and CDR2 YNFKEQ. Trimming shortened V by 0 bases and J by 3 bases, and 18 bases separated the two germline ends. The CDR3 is CASSQDRPAELHYEQYV. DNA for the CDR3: TGTGCCAGCAGCCAAGATCGCCCTGCTGAGCTTCACTACGAGCAGTACGTC.

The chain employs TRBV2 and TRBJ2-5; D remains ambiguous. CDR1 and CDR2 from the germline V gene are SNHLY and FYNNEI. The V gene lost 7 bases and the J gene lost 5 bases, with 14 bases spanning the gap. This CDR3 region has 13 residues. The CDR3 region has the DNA TGTGCCAGCATTTTCGACGGTGGGGAGACCCAGTACTTC. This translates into CASIFDGGETQYF. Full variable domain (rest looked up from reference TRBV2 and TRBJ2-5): EPEVTQTPSHQVTQMGQEVILRCVPISNHLYFYWYRQILGQKVEFLVSFYNNEISEKSEIFDDQFSVERPDGSNFTLKIRSTKLEDSAMYFCASIFDGGETQYFGPGTRLLVL.

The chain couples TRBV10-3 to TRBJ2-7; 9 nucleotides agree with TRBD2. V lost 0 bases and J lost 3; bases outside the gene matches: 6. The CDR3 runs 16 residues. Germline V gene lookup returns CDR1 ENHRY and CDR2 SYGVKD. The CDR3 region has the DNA TGTGCCATCAGTGAGTCTAGCGGGAGACCCGACTACGAGCAGTACTTC. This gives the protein CAISESSGRPDYEQYF.

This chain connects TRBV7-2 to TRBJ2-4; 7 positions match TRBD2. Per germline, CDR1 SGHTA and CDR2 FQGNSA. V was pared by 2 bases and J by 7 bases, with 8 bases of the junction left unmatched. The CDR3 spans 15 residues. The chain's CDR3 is CASSLTGGRHNIQYF. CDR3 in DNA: TGTGCCAGCAGCTTAACGGGCGGGAGACATAACATTCAGTACTTC.

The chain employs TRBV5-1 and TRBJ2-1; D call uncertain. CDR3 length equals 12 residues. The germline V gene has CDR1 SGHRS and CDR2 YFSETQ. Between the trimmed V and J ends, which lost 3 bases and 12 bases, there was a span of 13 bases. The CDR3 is CASSWANSPQFF. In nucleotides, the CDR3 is TGCGCCAGCAGCTGGGCTAATAGCCCGCAGTTCTTC.

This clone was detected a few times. Here the CDR3 reads CASSLGNYEQYV. CDR3 coding DNA: TGTGCCAGCAGTTTGGGGAACTACGAGCAGTACGTC. This chain joins TRBV28 and TRBJ2-7; D is unresolved. This CDR3 has 12 amino acids. Germline CDR1 and CDR2: MDHEN and SYDVKM. The V end was cut by 3 bases, the J end by 3 bases, with 6 bases between.